This T cell receptor (beta chain) was obtained from a study of cytomegalovirus exposure and HLA in healthy donors. Study findings and constraints: Among TCR beta chains of equal frequency, HLA-associated ones were more clonally expanded in a later analysis. The authors considered a cluster of highly shared sequence variants likely to be a sequencing artifact.

Vbeta (60) and Jbeta (13) primers were used in the PCR. Assay used: immunoSEQ multiplex PCR; TCRdb lists only in-frame clones, some missing. Of roughly 100,000 clones in the sample, around 75% were seen once. V dropped 2 bases and J dropped 3; count of bases not matched to a gene: 3. The CDR3 extends over 14 amino acids. The germline V gene encodes CDR1 SGHRS and CDR2 YFSETQ. Of note for this clone: Its antigen remains unidentified.

V and J are TRBV5-1 and TRBJ2-5, with 8 positions matching TRBD2. This clonotype was sampled from a man aged 25 to 40 in good health and CMV-seronegative. Sequenced material: PBMCs. CDR3 residues: CASSFGLAEETQYF. CDR3 nucleotide sequence: TGCGCCAGCAGCTTTGGACTAGCAGAAGAGACCCAGTACTTC. Together with reference TRBV5-1 and TRBJ2-5, the CDR3 gives the full variable domain: KAGVTQTPRYLIKTRGQQVTLSCSPISGHRSVSWYQQTPGQGLQFLFEYFSETQRNKGNFPGRFSGRQFSNSRSEMNVSTLELGDSALYLCASSFGLAEETQYFGPGTRLLVL.